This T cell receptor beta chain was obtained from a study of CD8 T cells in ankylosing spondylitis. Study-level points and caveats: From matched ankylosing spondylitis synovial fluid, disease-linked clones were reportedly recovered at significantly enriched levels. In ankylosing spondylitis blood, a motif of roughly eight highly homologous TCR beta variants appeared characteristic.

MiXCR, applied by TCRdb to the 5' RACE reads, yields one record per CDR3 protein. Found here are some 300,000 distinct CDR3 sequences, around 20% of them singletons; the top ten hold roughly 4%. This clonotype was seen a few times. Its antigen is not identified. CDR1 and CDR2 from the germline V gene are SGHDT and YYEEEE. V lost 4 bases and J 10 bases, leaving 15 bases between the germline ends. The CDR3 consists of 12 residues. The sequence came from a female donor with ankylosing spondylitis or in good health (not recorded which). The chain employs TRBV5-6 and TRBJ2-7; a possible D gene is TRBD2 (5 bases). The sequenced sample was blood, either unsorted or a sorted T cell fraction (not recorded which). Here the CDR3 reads CASSPGVLSQYF. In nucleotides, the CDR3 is TGTGCCAGCAGCCCCGGGGTCCTCAGCCAGTACTTC.